This T cell receptor (beta chain) appears in the sequencing data of a study of blood T cells in healthy people across ages. Trimming removed 7 bases at V and 8 bases at J, with 14 bases between. The CDR3 consists of 12 residues. Points on this clonotype: Its antigen is not identified.

General study findings and limits: Per million T cells, the diversity of TCR beta decreased roughly linearly as age advanced. Aged donors had fewer naive CD4+ cells and lower diversity than long-lived donors.

Sample-barcoded 5' priming and a J-beta primer mix drove a second PCR of roughly 6 to 12 cycles. Via MiXCR, TCRdb re-called the 5' RACE reads, giving one row per CDR3 protein. The data contain 980,000 or so distinct CDR3 sequences, 48% of them singletons. The sample comprised blood. This chain uses TRBV12-3 or TRBV12-4 with TRBJ1-2, with D possibly being TRBD1 (6 bases). The clonotype originates from a man aged 25-45 years in good health. The CDR3 loop is CASTPPRGGYTF. Here the CDR3 DNA reads TGTGCCAGCACCCCTCCCAGGGGAGGCTACACCTTC.